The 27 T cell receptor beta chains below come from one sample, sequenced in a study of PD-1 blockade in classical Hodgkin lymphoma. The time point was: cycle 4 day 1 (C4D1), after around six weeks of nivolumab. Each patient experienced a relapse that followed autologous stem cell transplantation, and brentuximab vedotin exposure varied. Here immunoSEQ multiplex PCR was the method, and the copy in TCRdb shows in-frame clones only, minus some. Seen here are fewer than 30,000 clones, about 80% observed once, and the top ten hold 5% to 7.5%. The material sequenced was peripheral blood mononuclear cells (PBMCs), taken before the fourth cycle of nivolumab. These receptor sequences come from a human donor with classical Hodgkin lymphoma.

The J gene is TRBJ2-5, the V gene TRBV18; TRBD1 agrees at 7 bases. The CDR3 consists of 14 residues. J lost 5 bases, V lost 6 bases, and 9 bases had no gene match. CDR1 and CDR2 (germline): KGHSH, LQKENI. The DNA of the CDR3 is TGTGCCAGCTCCTCCACAGGGGTCCTCGAGACCCAGTACTTC. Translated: CASSSTGVLETQYF.

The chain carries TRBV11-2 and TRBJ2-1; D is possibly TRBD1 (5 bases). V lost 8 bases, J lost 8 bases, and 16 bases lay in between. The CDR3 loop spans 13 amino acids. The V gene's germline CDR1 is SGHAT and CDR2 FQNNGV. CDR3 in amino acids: CASSQGLGHEQFF. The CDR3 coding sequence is TGTGCCAGCTCCCAGGGATTGGGTCATGAGCAGTTCTTC. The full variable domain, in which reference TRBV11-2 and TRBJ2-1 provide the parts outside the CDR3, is EAGVAQSPRYKIIEKRQSVAFWCNPISGHATLYWYQQILGQGPKLLIQFQNNGVVDDSQLPKDRFSAERLKGVDSTLKIQPAKLEDSAVYLCASSQGLGHEQFFGPGTRLTVL.

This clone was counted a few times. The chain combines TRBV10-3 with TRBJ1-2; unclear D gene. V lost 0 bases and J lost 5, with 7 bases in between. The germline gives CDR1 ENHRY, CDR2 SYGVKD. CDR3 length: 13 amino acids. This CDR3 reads CAISESREYGYTF. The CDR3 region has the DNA TGTGCCATCAGTGAGTCGAGAGAATATGGCTACACCTTC.

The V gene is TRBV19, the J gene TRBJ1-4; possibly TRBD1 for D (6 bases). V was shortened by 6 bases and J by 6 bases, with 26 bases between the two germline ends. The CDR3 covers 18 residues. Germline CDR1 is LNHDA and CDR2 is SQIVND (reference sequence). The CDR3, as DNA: TGTGCCAGTAGCCATCGGAATGGCTGGATGGGGGGGCATGAAAAACTGTTTTTT. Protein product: CASSHRNGWMGGHEKLFF.

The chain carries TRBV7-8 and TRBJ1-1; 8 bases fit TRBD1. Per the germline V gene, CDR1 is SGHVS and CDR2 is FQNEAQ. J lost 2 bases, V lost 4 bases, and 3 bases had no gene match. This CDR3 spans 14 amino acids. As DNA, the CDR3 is TGTGCCAGCAGCTCGGACAGGGAAAACACTGAAGCTTTCTTT. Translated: CASSSDRENTEAFF.

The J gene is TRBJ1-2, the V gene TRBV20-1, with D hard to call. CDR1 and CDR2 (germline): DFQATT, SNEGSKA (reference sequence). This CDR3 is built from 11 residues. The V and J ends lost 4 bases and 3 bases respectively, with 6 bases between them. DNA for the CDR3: TGCAGTGCTAACAGTTACTATGGCTACACCTTC. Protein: CSANSYYGYTF.

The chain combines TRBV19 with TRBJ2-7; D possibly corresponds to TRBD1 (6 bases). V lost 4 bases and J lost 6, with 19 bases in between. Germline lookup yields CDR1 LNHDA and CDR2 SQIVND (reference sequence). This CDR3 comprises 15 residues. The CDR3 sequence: CASSTLPGTPLEQYF. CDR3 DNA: TGTGCCAGTAGTACCCTCCCCGGGACACCCCTCGAGCAGTACTTC.

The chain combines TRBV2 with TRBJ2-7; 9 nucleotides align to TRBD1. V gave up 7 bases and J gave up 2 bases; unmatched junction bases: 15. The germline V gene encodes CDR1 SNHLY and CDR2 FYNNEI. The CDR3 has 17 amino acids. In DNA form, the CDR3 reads TGTGCCAGCAAGGGACAGGGACGGAATATATTTACCTACGAGCAGTACTTC. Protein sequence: CASKGQGRNIFTYEQYF.

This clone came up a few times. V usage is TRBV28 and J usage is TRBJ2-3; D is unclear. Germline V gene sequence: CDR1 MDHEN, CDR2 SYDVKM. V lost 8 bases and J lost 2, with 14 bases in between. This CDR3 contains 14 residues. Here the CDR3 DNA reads TGTGCCAGCCGACTCATGACTTTCACAGATACGCAGTATTTT. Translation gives CASRLMTFTDTQYF.

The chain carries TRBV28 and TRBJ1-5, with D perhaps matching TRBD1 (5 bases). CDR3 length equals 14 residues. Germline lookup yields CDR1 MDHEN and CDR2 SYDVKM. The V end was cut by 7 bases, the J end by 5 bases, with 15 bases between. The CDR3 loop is CASKGAGYHQPQHF. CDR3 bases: TGTGCCAGCAAAGGGGCCGGCTACCATCAGCCCCAGCATTTT.

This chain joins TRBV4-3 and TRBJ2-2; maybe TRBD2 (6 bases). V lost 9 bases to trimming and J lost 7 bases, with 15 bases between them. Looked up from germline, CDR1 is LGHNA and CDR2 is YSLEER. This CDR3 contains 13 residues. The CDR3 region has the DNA TGCGCCAGTCGGCGGGGTGCGGGCGGGGAGCTGTTTTTT. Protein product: CASRRGAGGELFF.

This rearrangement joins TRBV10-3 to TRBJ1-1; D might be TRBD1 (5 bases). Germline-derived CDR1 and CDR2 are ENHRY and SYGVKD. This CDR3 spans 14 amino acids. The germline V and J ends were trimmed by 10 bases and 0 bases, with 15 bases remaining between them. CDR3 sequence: CATCRGPMNTEAFF. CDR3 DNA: TGTGCCACTTGTCGGGGCCCCATGAACACTGAAGCTTTCTTT.

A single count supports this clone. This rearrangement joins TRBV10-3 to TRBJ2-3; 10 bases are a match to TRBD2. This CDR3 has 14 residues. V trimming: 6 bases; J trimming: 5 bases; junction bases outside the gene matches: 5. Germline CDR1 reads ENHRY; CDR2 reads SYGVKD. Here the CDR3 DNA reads TGTGCCATCAGAGAGCGGGGGGGCCTAGATACGCAGTATTTT. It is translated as CAIRERGGLDTQYF.

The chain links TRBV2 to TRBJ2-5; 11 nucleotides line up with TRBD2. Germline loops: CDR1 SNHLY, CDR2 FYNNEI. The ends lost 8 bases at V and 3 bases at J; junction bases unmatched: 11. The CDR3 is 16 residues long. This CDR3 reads CASQWATLAGEETQYF. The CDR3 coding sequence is TGTGCCAGCCAATGGGCCACACTAGCGGGGGAAGAGACCCAGTACTTC.

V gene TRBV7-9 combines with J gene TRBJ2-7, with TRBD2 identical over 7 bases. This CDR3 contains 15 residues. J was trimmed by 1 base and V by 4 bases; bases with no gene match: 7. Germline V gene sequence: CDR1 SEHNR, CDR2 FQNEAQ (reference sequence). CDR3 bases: TGTGCCAGCAGCTCGGGGCCTAGCGGTTCCTACGAGCAGTACTTC. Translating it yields CASSSGPSGSYEQYF.

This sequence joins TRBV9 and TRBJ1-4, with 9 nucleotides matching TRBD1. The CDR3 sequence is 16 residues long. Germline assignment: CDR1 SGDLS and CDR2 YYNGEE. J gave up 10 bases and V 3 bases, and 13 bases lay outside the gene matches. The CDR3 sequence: CASSALTRTGEGKLFF. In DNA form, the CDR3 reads TGTGCCAGCAGCGCCCTAACGAGGACAGGGGAGGGAAAACTGTTTTTT. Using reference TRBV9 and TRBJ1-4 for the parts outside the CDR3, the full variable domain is DSGVTQTPKHLITATGQRVTLRCSPRSGDLSVYWYQQSLDQGLQFLIQYYNGEERAKGNILERFSAQQFPDLHSELNLSSLELGDSALYFCASSALTRTGEGKLFFGSGTQLSVL.

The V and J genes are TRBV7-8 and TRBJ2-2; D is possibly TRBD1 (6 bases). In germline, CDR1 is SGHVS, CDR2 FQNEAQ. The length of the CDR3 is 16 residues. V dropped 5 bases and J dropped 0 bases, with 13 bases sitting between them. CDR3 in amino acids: CASSRQVLANTGELFF. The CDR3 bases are TGTGCCAGCAGCCGACAGGTCCTAGCGAACACCGGGGAGCTGTTTTTT.

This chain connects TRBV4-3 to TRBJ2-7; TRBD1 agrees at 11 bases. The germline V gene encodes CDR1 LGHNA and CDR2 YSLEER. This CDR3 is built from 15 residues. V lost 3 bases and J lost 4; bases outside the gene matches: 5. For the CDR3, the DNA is TGCGCCAGCAGCCAGCGGACAGGGGGCTTGTACGAGCAGTACTTC. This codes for CASSQRTGGLYEQYF.

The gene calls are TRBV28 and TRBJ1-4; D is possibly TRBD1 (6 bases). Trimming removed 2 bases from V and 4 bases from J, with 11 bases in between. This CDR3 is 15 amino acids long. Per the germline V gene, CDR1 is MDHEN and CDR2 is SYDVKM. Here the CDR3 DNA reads TGTGCCAGCAGTTTACCGCAGGGGCGTAATGAAAAACTGTTTTTT. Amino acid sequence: CASSLPQGRNEKLFF.

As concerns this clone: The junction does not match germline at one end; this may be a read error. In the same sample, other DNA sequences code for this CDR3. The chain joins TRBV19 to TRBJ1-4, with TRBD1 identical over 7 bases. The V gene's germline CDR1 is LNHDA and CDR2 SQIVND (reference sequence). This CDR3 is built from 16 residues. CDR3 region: CASSVGTVATNEKLFF. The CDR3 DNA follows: TGTGCCAGTAGTGTGGGGACAGTCGCAACTAATGAAAAACTATTTTTT.

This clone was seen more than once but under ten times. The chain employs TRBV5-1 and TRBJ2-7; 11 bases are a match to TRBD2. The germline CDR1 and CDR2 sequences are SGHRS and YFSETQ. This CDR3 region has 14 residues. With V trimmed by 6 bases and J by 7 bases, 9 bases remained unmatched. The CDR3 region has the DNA TGCGCCAGCAACTTAGCGGGGGGGCCGGATGAGCAGTACTTC. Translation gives CASNLAGGPDEQYF.

The CDR3 loop reads CASSLVHRAANYGYTF. In nucleotides, the CDR3 is TGTGCCAGCAGCTTAGTCCACAGGGCGGCTAACTATGGCTACACCTTC. The V gene is TRBV11-2, the J gene TRBJ1-2; maybe TRBD1 (6 bases). CDR1 SGHAT and CDR2 FQNNGV come from the germline V gene. This CDR3 has 16 residues. Trimming took 1 base from V and 0 from J, leaving 12 bases between them.

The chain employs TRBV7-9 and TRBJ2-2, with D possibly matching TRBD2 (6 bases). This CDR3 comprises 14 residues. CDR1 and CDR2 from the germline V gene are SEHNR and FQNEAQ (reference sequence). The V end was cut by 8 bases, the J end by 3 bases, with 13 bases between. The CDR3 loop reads CASRAGTDTGELFF. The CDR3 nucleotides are TGTGCCAGCCGCGCAGGGACTGACACCGGGGAGCTGTTTTTT. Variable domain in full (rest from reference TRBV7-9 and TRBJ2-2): DTGVSQNPRHKITKRGQNVTFRCDPISEHNRLYWYRQTLGQGPEFLTYFQNEAQLEKSRLLSDRFSAERPKGSFSTLEIQRTEQGDSAMYLCASRAGTDTGELFFGEGSRLTVL.

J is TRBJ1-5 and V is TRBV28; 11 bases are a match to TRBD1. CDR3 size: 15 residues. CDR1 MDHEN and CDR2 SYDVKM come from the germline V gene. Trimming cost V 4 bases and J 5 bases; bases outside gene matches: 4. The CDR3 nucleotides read TGTGCCAGCAGTTCCGGGACAGGGGGGGATCAGCCCCAGCATTTT. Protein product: CASSSGTGGDQPQHF.

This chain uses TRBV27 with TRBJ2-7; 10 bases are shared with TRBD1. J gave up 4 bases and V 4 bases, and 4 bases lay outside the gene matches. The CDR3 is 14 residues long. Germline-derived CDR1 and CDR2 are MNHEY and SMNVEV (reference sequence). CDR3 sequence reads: CASSSTGGGYEQYF. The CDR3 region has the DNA TGTGCCAGCAGTTCGACAGGGGGCGGGTACGAGCAGTACTTC.

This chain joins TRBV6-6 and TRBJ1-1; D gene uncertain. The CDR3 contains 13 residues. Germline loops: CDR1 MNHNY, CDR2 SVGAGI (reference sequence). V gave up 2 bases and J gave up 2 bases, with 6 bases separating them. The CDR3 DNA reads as TGTGCCAGCAGTTACGACCATAACACTGAAGCTTTCTTT. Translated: CASSYDHNTEAFF.

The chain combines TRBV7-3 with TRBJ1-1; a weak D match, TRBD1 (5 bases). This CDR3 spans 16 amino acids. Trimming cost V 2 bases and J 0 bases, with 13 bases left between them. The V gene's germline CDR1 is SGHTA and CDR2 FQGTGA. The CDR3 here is CASSLLGVEMNTEAFF. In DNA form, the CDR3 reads TGTGCCAGCAGCTTACTAGGGGTCGAGATGAACACTGAAGCTTTCTTT.